The clone carrying this TCR beta chain was counted only a few times. The target antigen is unknown. This sample is drawn from a study of cytomegalovirus exposure and HLA in healthy donors. Study-level results: Earlier results showed most TCR beta V segments being productive about 90% or about 30% of the time. Researchers reportedly found TCR beta sequences accurately predicted most subjects' HLA-A and HLA-B alleles. Overall, roughly 170 TCR beta chains were annotated as cytomegalovirus-associated.

PCR involved 60 Vbeta and 13 Jbeta primers. This table comes from immunoSEQ multiplex PCR, and its TCRdb copy is limited to in-frame clones, with some not included. The sample shows roughly 100,000 clones, 70% to 80% of them seen only once. This CDR3 spans 16 amino acids. The clonotype comes from a man aged 30 to 45 in good health and CMV-seronegative. Sequenced: PBMCs. The chain is built from TRBV21-1 and TRBJ2-5; the table assigns TRBD2, which was not confirmed against the DNA. TRBV21-1 is termed a pseudogene. CDR3 DNA: TGTGCCAGCAGCATAAAGCGGGAGGGCCGTGGGGAGACCCAGTACTTC. Protein: CASSIKREGRGETQYF.